This T cell receptor beta chain was captured in a study of T-cell memory formation after mild COVID-19. Germline-derived CDR1 and CDR2 are SEHNR and FQNEAQ (reference sequence). The CDR3 loop spans 16 amino acids. Germline trimming cut 5 bases from V and 1 base from J; bases unmatched to any gene: 7. Using its own MiXCR run on the 5' RACE reads, TCRdb lists one record per CDR3 protein. The table has about 250,000 distinct CDR3 sequences, less than 20% seen once; the top ten hold roughly 3.6%. The sequence came from a man aged 18 to 29 who had mild COVID-19 (a few samples of this study predate the infection). Cell type and time point are not known. Sequencing was performed on PBMCs or a T cell subset sorted from them (not recorded which). The chain joins TRBV7-9 to TRBJ2-2; 7 nucleotides line up with TRBD1. The CDR3 is CASSPPGQQNTGELFF. CDR3 DNA: TGTGCCAGCAGCCCGCCGGGACAGCAGAACACCGGGGAGCTGTTTTTT.